This T cell receptor beta chain was found in a study of T cells after yellow fever vaccination. Study results and caveats: Peaking on day 5 versus 15, the secondary response was faster but weaker.

The germline gives CDR1 MNHNS, CDR2 SASEGT. The CDR3 is 13 residues long. V lost 5 bases to trimming and J lost 6 bases, with 12 bases between them. The table lists this clonotype with a few counts. In TCRdb, the 5' RACE reads were re-called with MiXCR into one record per CDR3 protein. The sample gives 50,000 or so distinct CDR3 sequences, approximately 7% of which show up once; around 24% is in the top ten. The rearrangement uses TRBV6-1 and TRBJ2-3; no reliable D call. The clonotype comes from a man between 18 and 29 years old who received the YFV17D yellow fever vaccine. Sample: CD8+ T cells not binding an NS4B(214-222) dextramer, sorted from PBMCs, taken roughly seven weeks after the first yellow fever vaccination. In DNA form, the CDR3 reads TGTGCCAGCAGTCCTTCCCCGGTCGATACGCAGTATTTT. Residues: CASSPSPVDTQYF.